Below, one TCR beta chain is given with its context. This sample was taken from a study of blood T cell repertoires in COVID-19. Study at large: From the United States, Italy and Spain came samples of acute and convalescent COVID-19. T cells, B-cell-depleted T cells, or PBMCs provided the cDNA or gDNA that served as material.

Germline assignment: CDR1 SNHLY and CDR2 FYNNEI. J lost 0 bases, V lost 3 bases, and 2 bases had no gene match. The CDR3 is made up of 15 amino acids. Under the authors' procedure: The assay estimated nucleated cells by amplifying reference gene primers. Sequenced by immunoSEQ multiplex PCR; TCRdb stores in-frame clones only, minus some. D and trimming come from the DNA, and the V and J calls and clone size come from that table. This table holds 220,000 or so clones, roughly nine tenths found once. Adults between roughly 18 and 89 years of age took part from 20 to 25 US areas. The sequence was obtained from a woman aged 18-29 years in a cohort exposed to, infected with or recovered from COVID-19 (not recorded which). The sample taken for sequencing was PBMCs or T cells enriched from blood (not recorded which). This chain connects TRBV2 to TRBJ1-2; 9 positions agree with TRBD1. In DNA form, the CDR3 reads TGTGCCAGCAGTGAGAGACAGGGGGCTAACTATGGCTACACCTTC. The encoded protein is CASSERQGANYGYTF.